The 32 T cell receptor beta chains below were found in one sample sequenced in a study of blood T cell repertoires in COVID-19. Clones were sequenced by immunoSEQ multiplex PCR, and TCRdb holds only the in-frame ones, with some missing. The table lists approximately 35,000 clones, around 73% of them singletons. The sample was peripheral blood. The origin of the receptors is an elderly man with acute or convalescent COVID-19.

The chain uses TRBV12-3 or TRBV12-4 and TRBJ2-4; D is undetermined. Deletions cut 6 bases from V and 7 bases from J, with 10 bases between. The CDR3 is 12 residues long. CDR3 nucleotide sequence: TGTGCCAGCAGGCTAGATAGGAACATTCAGTACTTC. This codes for CASRLDRNIQYF.

The chain is built from TRBV6-5 and TRBJ2-2, with unresolved D. Germline V gene sequence: CDR1 MNHEY, CDR2 SVGAGI. CDR3 length: 13 residues. V lost 8 bases and J lost 7, with 14 bases in between. The CDR3 loop is CASGRIEVGELFF. The CDR3 nucleotides are TGTGCCAGCGGCCGTATTGAGGTCGGGGAGCTGTTTTTT.

The chain is built from TRBV11-2 and TRBJ1-2; tentative D call: TRBD1 (5 bases). Per germline, CDR1 SGHAT and CDR2 FQNNGV. This CDR3 contains 14 residues. The ends were cut back, 6 bases at V and 5 bases at J, with 16 bases in the middle. The CDR3 bases are TGTGCCAGCAGTACAGGTGCCCTAGGGTATGGCTACACCTTC. Translated, it gives CASSTGALGYGYTF.

The genes are TRBV30 and TRBJ2-5; possible D gene TRBD1, 5 bases. CDR1 GTSNPN and CDR2 SVGIG come from the germline V gene (reference sequence). This CDR3 contains 12 residues. V lost 3 bases and J lost 1, with 6 bases in between. The CDR3, as DNA: TGTGCCTGGAGACAGGCCCAAGAGACCCAGTACTTC. Translation gives CAWRQAQETQYF.

This clone showed up just once. The chain links TRBV7-9 to TRBJ1-3, with D hard to call. Per germline, CDR1 SEHNR and CDR2 FQNEAQ (reference sequence). The CDR3 is made up of 16 amino acids. V lost 3 bases and J 0 bases, leaving 12 bases between the germline ends. In DNA, the CDR3 is TGTGCCAGCAGCTTTCTTGGTGACAACTCTGGAAACACCATATATTTT. It codes for CASSFLGDNSGNTIYF.

CDR3: CASSMTSRTYEQYF. The CDR3 DNA is TGTGCCAGCAGTATGACCTCTAGGACCTACGAGCAGTACTTC. The rearrangement joins TRBV7-8 to TRBJ2-7; no clear D. CDR3 length equals 14 residues. CDR1 is SGHVS, CDR2 FQNEAQ, per germline. Trimming took off 6 bases at V and 2 bases at J, with 14 bases between the two ends.

The chain uses TRBV6-6 and TRBJ1-5, with unresolved D. V was pared by 6 bases and J by 0 bases, with 18 bases between. This CDR3 is built from 17 residues. Germline loops: CDR1 MNHNY, CDR2 SVGAGI (reference sequence). CDR3 bases: TGTGCCAGCAGCCGATCACTACCCTTCATTAGCAATCAGCCCCAGCATTTT. Translated, it gives CASSRSLPFISNQPQHF.

The V and J genes are TRBV28 and TRBJ1-4, with 7 bases identical to TRBD1. With V trimmed by 7 bases and J by 0 bases, 11 bases remained unmatched. Germline values: CDR1 MDHEN, CDR2 SYDVKM. This CDR3 is 17 amino acids long. The CDR3 bases are TGTGCCAGCACCCCTGGGGACAGAGGGGCAACTAATGAAAAACTGTTTTTT. Protein: CASTPGDRGATNEKLFF.

The V gene is TRBV4-2, the J gene TRBJ1-6, with D maybe TRBD1 (5 bases). Trimming took 3 bases from V and 9 from J, leaving 15 bases between them. CDR3 length: 15 amino acids. Germline V gene data show CDR1 as LGHNA and CDR2 as YNFKEQ. CDR3 loop: CASSQEGRASSPLHF. The DNA of the CDR3 is TGTGCCAGCAGCCAGGAGGGACGAGCCAGTTCACCCCTCCACTTT.

There are a few counts of this clone. The chain carries TRBV15 and TRBJ2-3, with TRBD1 matching over 9 bases. The ends lost 0 bases at V and 3 bases at J; junction bases unmatched: 7. The length of the CDR3 is 17 residues. Per the germline V gene, CDR1 is LNHNV and CDR2 is YYDKDF (reference sequence). This CDR3 reads CATSREGTGGSTDTQYF. CDR3 DNA: TGTGCCACCAGCAGAGAAGGAACAGGGGGCTCGACAGATACGCAGTATTTT. Full variable domain (rest looked up from reference TRBV15 and TRBJ2-3): DAMVIQNPRYQVTQFGKPVTLSCSQTLNHNVMYWYQQKSSQAPKLLFHYYDKDFNNEADTPDNFQSRRPNTSFCFLDIRSPGLGDTAMYLCATSREGTGGSTDTQYFGPGTRLTVL.

V usage is TRBV15 and J usage is TRBJ2-3; weak D call: TRBD1 (6 bases). V was clipped by 2 bases and J by 6 bases, with 12 bases between them. The CDR3 contains 14 residues. The germline CDR1 and CDR2 sequences are LNHNV and YYDKDF (reference sequence). Here the CDR3 reads CATSRNRDADTQYF. The CDR3 DNA sequence: TGTGCCACCAGCAGAAACAGGGATGCCGATACGCAGTATTTT.

This clone was seen a few times. This chain connects TRBV27 to TRBJ1-3; TRBD1 matches at 8 bases. In germline, CDR1 is MNHEY, CDR2 SMNVEV (reference sequence). J gave up 4 bases and V 5 bases, and 7 bases lay outside the gene matches. This CDR3 has 15 residues. The CDR3 bases are TGTGCCAGCAGTACCTTGACAGGGGCAGGAAACACCATATATTTT. Its protein product is CASSTLTGAGNTIYF.

The chain has TRBV27 and TRBJ2-2; the match to TRBD2 covers 7 bases. With 1 base clipped from V and 6 bases from J, the junction kept 5 bases outside the gene matches. This CDR3 contains 15 residues. CDR1 MNHEY and CDR2 SMNVEV come from the germline V gene (reference sequence). For the CDR3, the DNA is TGTGCCAGCAGTTTATTCCAGGGAGGGGCCGGGGAGCTGTTTTTT. Its protein product is CASSLFQGGAGELFF.

This chain connects TRBV29-1 to TRBJ1-1; TRBD1 aligns across 7 bases. The CDR3 has 13 residues. With 7 bases clipped from V and 11 bases from J, the junction kept 16 bases outside the gene matches. Germline V gene data show CDR1 as SQVTM and CDR2 as ANQGSEA. CDR3 coding DNA: TGCAGCGGGGGTCCCTCAGACGGGACAGAGGCTTTCTTT. Amino acids: CSGGPSDGTEAFF.

In nucleotides, the CDR3 is TGTGCCTGGAGGACAGGGAGGACTGAAGCTTTCTTT. Translation gives CAWRTGRTEAFF. This sequence joins TRBV30 and TRBJ1-1, with TRBD1 identical over 7 bases. The CDR3 runs to 12 residues. The junction had 3 bases not matched to a gene; V was cut back by 3 bases and J by 5 bases. CDR1 and CDR2 from the germline V gene are GTSNPN and SVGIG (reference sequence).

The count of this clone is one. The chain uses TRBV18 and TRBJ2-3, with 8 positions matching TRBD2. The CDR3 is made up of 17 amino acids. Germline CDR1 and CDR2: KGHSH and LQKENI. V was pared by 3 bases and J by 2 bases, with 10 bases of the junction left unmatched. CDR3 amino acids: CASSPLQAGVITDTQYF. The CDR3 nucleotides are TGTGCCAGCTCACCCCTCCAAGCGGGGGTAATCACAGATACGCAGTATTTT.

The chain has TRBV9 and TRBJ1-6; no reliable D call. This CDR3 spans 12 amino acids. The V gene lost 0 bases and the J gene lost 14 bases, with 9 bases spanning the gap. From germline, CDR1 is SGDLS and CDR2 YYNGEE. The CDR3 sequence: CASSVVRGTLHF. CDR3 sequence (DNA): TGTGCCAGCAGCGTAGTCCGGGGAACCCTCCACTTT.

This clone was counted only a few times. The CDR3 sequence: CASSRGHPNTEAFF. The DNA of the CDR3 is TGCGCCAGCAGCAGGGGACACCCGAACACTGAAGCTTTCTTT. J is TRBJ1-1 and V is TRBV5-1; D is possibly TRBD1 (6 bases). This CDR3 has 14 residues. With 4 bases removed from V and 1 base from J, the gap between germline ends came to 11 bases. CDR1 is SGHRS and CDR2 is YFSETQ in the germline V gene.

Of note for this clone: At one boundary the junction diverges from the germline segment, which might be a read error. The J gene is TRBJ2-5, the V gene TRBV6-5; perhaps TRBD1 as D (6 bases). Germline V CDR1 and CDR2: MNHEY, SVGAGI. This CDR3 spans 15 amino acids. The CDR3 reads CASTYNTGYQETQYF. DNA for the CDR3: TGTGCCAGCACTTACAATACAGGGTATCAAGAGACCCAGTACTTC.

Here the CDR3 reads CATSSYEDYGYTF. CDR3 in DNA: TGTGCCACCAGCAGTTACGAGGACTATGGCTACACCTTC. This chain links TRBV15 with TRBJ1-2; D gene unclear. Germline V gene sequence: CDR1 LNHNV, CDR2 YYDKDF (reference sequence). CDR3 size: 13 residues. V was clipped by 3 bases and J by 3 bases, with 8 bases between them. Full variable domain (remainder filled in from reference TRBV15 and TRBJ1-2): DAMVIQNPRYQVTQFGKPVTLSCSQTLNHNVMYWYQQKSSQAPKLLFHYYDKDFNNEADTPDNFQSRRPNTSFCFLDIRSPGLGDTAMYLCATSSYEDYGYTFGSGTRLTVV.

The chain has TRBV7-8 and TRBJ2-2; 11 positions agree with TRBD1. CDR3 size: 15 residues. Germline values: CDR1 SGHVS, CDR2 FQNEAQ. Trimming cost V 9 bases and J 4 bases; bases outside gene matches: 7. The CDR3 spells CASPPGQGGTGELFF. The CDR3 DNA follows: TGTGCCAGTCCGCCGGGACAGGGGGGCACCGGGGAGCTGTTTTTT.

The V and J genes are TRBV11-2 and TRBJ2-5, with 9 bases identical to TRBD1. The J segment lost 5 bases and the V segment lost 5 bases, leaving 3 bases of the junction unmatched. Germline-derived CDR1 and CDR2 are SGHAT and FQNNGV. The CDR3 is 13 amino acids. CDR3 residues: CASSRGQGETQYF. The CDR3 coding sequence is TGTGCCAGCAGCCGCGGACAGGGGGAGACCCAGTACTTC.

V usage is TRBV7-9 and J usage is TRBJ2-5; TRBD2 agrees at 7 bases. Germline V gene lookup returns CDR1 SEHNR and CDR2 FQNEAQ (reference sequence). This CDR3 is 15 amino acids long. V was clipped by 5 bases and J by 4 bases; unmatched bases: 10. CDR3 DNA: TGTGCCAGCAGCCGTTGGACTAGAACAATAGAGACCCAGTACTTC. Encoded protein: CASSRWTRTIETQYF.

Only one count was recorded for this clone. The chain uses TRBV4-3 and TRBJ1-1; 7 nucleotides line up with TRBD1. J gave up 4 bases and V 1 base, and 3 bases lay outside the gene matches. Germline CDR1 and CDR2: LGHNA and YSLEER. The CDR3 consists of 14 residues. CDR3 DNA sequence: TGCGCCAGCAGCCAAGGGGCAGGGGGCACTGAAGCTTTCTTT. Translated, it gives CASSQGAGGTEAFF.

The chain is built from TRBV18 and TRBJ2-3; possibly TRBD2 for D (5 bases). CDR1 KGHSH and CDR2 LQKENI come from the germline V gene. This CDR3 spans 13 amino acids. Trimming cost V 3 bases and J 5 bases, with 9 bases left between them. CDR3 loop: CASSPSGKDTQYF. CDR3 in DNA: TGTGCCAGCTCACCCTCGGGGAAAGATACGCAGTATTTT.

The chain combines TRBV4-1 with TRBJ2-7, with D maybe TRBD1 (6 bases). The CDR3 contains 13 residues. Trimming took off 4 bases at V and 4 bases at J, with 11 bases between the two ends. Germline loops: CDR1 MGHRA, CDR2 YSYEKL. CDR3 DNA sequence: TGCGCCAGCAGCCGGGACACGGAGTACGAGCAGTACTTC. This codes for CASSRDTEYEQYF.

V gene TRBV7-9 combines with J gene TRBJ2-7; 7 bases line up with TRBD1. The CDR3 is 14 amino acids. The ends lost 5 bases at V and 4 bases at J; junction bases unmatched: 8. Germline V gene lookup returns CDR1 SEHNR and CDR2 FQNEAQ (reference sequence). The CDR3 DNA follows: TGTGCCAGCAGCACCCGACAGGGTGGATACGAGCAGTACTTC. Translation gives CASSTRQGGYEQYF.

This clone showed up just a few times. V is TRBV15 and J is TRBJ2-6; D not resolved. The V end was cut by 7 bases, the J end by 0 bases, with 4 bases between. The CDR3 is 13 residues long. Germline V lookup: CDR1 LNHNV, CDR2 YYDKDF (reference sequence). The CDR3 protein is CATKLSGANVLTF. The CDR3 DNA sequence: TGTGCCACCAAGCTCTCTGGGGCCAACGTCCTGACTTTC. Looking up the rest from reference TRBV15 and TRBJ2-6 gives the full variable domain: DAMVIQNPRYQVTQFGKPVTLSCSQTLNHNVMYWYQQKSSQAPKLLFHYYDKDFNNEADTPDNFQSRRPNTSFCFLDIRSPGLGDTAMYLCATKLSGANVLTFGAGSRLTVL.

This clone was seen only a few times. V usage is TRBV5-4 and J usage is TRBJ1-2; D is unclear. V lost 4 bases and J lost 2, with 15 bases in between. The germline V gene has CDR1 SGHNT and CDR2 YYREEE (reference sequence). This CDR3 is built from 15 residues. The CDR3: CASSPRWEDNYGYTF. As DNA, the CDR3 is TGTGCCAGCAGCCCAAGGTGGGAGGACAACTATGGCTACACCTTC.

The rearrangement uses TRBV7-2 and TRBJ2-7, with 16 bases that match TRBD2. The CDR3 consists of 16 residues. The junction had 2 bases not matched to a gene; V was cut back by 3 bases and J by 3 bases. CDR1 is SGHTA, CDR2 FQGNSA, per germline. CDR3 in DNA: TGTGCCAGCAGCTTGGGACTAGCGGGGGGGAACTACGAGCAGTACTTC. It codes for CASSLGLAGGNYEQYF.

The chain recombines TRBV7-9 with TRBJ2-7; TRBD1 aligns across 8 bases. This CDR3 has 16 residues. Germline values: CDR1 SEHNR, CDR2 FQNEAQ (reference sequence). The V gene end was trimmed by 5 bases and the J gene end by 2 bases; junction bases not matched to a gene: 11. The CDR3, as DNA: TGTGCCAGCAGCCCGAGCCTCGACAGGGGCACCTACGAGCAGTACTTC. It specifies CASSPSLDRGTYEQYF.

This CDR3 is CASSLQGPYGYTF. CDR3 sequence (DNA): TGTGCCAGCAGCCTACAGGGCCCCTATGGCTACACCTTC. The J gene is TRBJ1-2, the V gene TRBV3-1 (or the pseudogene TRBV3-2), with D possibly TRBD1 on 6 matching bases. Germline V gene lookup returns CDR1 LGHDT and CDR2 YNNKEL (reference sequence). V lost 4 bases and J lost 4, with 10 bases in between. CDR3 length: 13 residues.